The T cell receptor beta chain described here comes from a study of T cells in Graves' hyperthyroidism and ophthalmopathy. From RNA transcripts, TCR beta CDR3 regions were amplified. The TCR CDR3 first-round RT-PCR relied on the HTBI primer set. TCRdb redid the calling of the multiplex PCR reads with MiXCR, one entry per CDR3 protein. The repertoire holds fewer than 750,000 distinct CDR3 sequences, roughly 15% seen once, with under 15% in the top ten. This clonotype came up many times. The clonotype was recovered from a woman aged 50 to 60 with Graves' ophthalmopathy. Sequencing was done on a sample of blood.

In DNA, the CDR3 is TGTGCCAGCAGCCAACACAGTGGGGGCAAGAACACTGAAGCTTTCTTT. It encodes CASSQHSGGKNTEAFF. The chain uses TRBV3-1 and TRBJ1-1; perhaps TRBD1 as D (6 bases). Trimming removed 2 bases at V and 1 base at J, with 14 bases between. In germline, CDR1 is LGHDT, CDR2 YNNKEL (reference sequence). The CDR3 sequence is 16 residues long.